The 15 T cell receptor beta chains below all came from one sample that was sequenced in a study of T cell responses to AZD1222 COVID-19 vaccine. Libraries were prepared by immunoSEQ multiplex PCR; TCRdb keeps only in-frame clonotypes and omits some of them. The table records tens of thousands of clones, around 83% of them present only once. The input for sequencing was peripheral blood, taken on day 0 of AZD1222 vaccination. These receptors all stem from an adult in good health.

The chain employs TRBV7-9 and TRBJ1-1; no reliable D call. With 2 bases removed from V and 1 base from J, the gap between germline ends came to 2 bases. The CDR3 covers 12 residues. Per germline, CDR1 SEHNR and CDR2 FQNEAQ (reference sequence). The CDR3 region is CASSLQNTEAFF. The CDR3 DNA sequence: TGTGCCAGCAGCTTACAGAACACTGAAGCTTTCTTT.

This sequence joins TRBV10-3 and TRBJ2-1; weak D call: TRBD2 (6 bases). Germline CDR1 is ENHRY and CDR2 is SYGVKD. Trimming removed 4 bases from V and 5 bases from J, with 15 bases in between. The CDR3 consists of 15 residues. The CDR3 coding sequence is TGTGCCATCAGTGCCCACGGGACTTGGGACAATGAGCAGTTCTTC. Its protein is CAISAHGTWDNEQFF.

The chain recombines TRBV5-4 with TRBJ1-1; 7 nucleotides match TRBD1. This CDR3 contains 15 residues. J gave up 2 bases and V 4 bases, and 8 bases lay outside the gene matches. In germline, CDR1 is SGHNT, CDR2 YYREEE (reference sequence). CDR3 residues: CASSPSGQPNTEAFF. The DNA for the CDR3 is TGTGCCAGCAGCCCGTCGGGACAGCCAAACACTGAAGCTTTCTTT.

This chain connects TRBV28 to TRBJ2-7, with TRBD1 matching 8 bases. Germline lookup yields CDR1 MDHEN and CDR2 SYDVKM. Trimming removed 6 bases from V and 2 bases from J; junction bases left unmatched: 9. The CDR3 extends over 15 amino acids. CDR3 DNA: TGTGCCAGCAGCGGATACCGGGACAGGCCCTACGAGCAGTACTTC. Translating gives CASSGYRDRPYEQYF.

This chain joins TRBV18 and TRBJ2-7; D not certain. The CDR3 runs 13 residues. Trimming pared 5 bases from V and 6 bases from J, leaving 14 bases between. Germline CDR1 KGHSH, CDR2 LQKENI. Here the CDR3 DNA reads TGTGCCAGCTCAATGGGCATTGACTTCGAGCAGTACTTC. This sequence encodes CASSMGIDFEQYF.

The chain combines TRBV6-2 or TRBV6-3 with TRBJ2-1, with D possibly being TRBD2 (6 bases). Germline V gene sequence: CDR1 MNHEY, CDR2 SVGEGT. The CDR3 runs 15 residues. Between the trimmed V and J ends, which lost 2 bases and 5 bases, there was a span of 13 bases. CDR3 nucleotide sequence: TGTGCCAGCAGTTACGTACGGGGAGGCAACAATGAGCAGTTCTTC. This codes for CASSYVRGGNNEQFF.

The gene calls are TRBV6-5 and TRBJ2-3; 9 bases map to TRBD1. Germline CDR1 reads MNHEY; CDR2 reads SVGAGI. The V segment lost 4 bases and the J segment 6 bases; nucleotides outside the gene matches: 2. The CDR3 is made up of 13 amino acids. In nucleotides, the CDR3 is TGTGCCAGCAGTTCGGACAGGGGCGATACGCAGTATTTT. Translation gives CASSSDRGDTQYF.

The chain is built from TRBV7-2 and TRBJ2-5; no clear D gene. V was cut by 2 bases and J by 4 bases, with 14 bases left in between. Per germline, CDR1 SGHTA and CDR2 FQGNSA. The CDR3 is made up of 15 amino acids. DNA for the CDR3: TGTGCCAGCAGCTTAACCGTGGCCAACCGAGAGACCCAGTACTTC. It yields the protein CASSLTVANRETQYF. Combining the CDR3 with reference TRBV7-2 and TRBJ2-5 gives the whole variable domain GAGVSQSPSNKVTEKGKDVELRCDPISGHTALYWYRQSLGQGLEFLIYFQGNSAPDKSGLPSDRFSAERTGGSVSTLTIQRTQQEDSAVYLCASSLTVANRETQYFGPGTRLLVL.

The chain employs TRBV18 and TRBJ2-6, with D perhaps matching TRBD1 (5 bases). Trimming took off 3 bases at V and 1 base at J, with 22 bases between the two ends. This CDR3 contains 20 residues. Germline V gene sequence: CDR1 KGHSH, CDR2 LQKENI. CDR3 loop: CASSPKPLLQDLSGANVLTF. The CDR3 region has the DNA TGTGCCAGCTCACCTAAGCCCCTCCTACAGGACCTTTCTGGGGCCAACGTCCTGACTTTC.

V usage is TRBV12-3 or TRBV12-4 and J usage is TRBJ2-7; D is unclear. Trimming removed 6 bases from V and 2 bases from J, with 11 bases in between. The CDR3 loop spans 13 amino acids. CDR3 sequence: CASRRGPTYEQYF. The CDR3 DNA reads as TGTGCCAGCAGACGAGGACCAACCTACGAGCAGTACTTC.

The chain has TRBV7-9 and TRBJ2-7, with D perhaps TRBD2 (5 bases). CDR1 and CDR2 (germline): SEHNR, FQNEAQ (reference sequence). The CDR3 sequence is 15 residues long. The germline V and J ends were trimmed by 3 bases and 6 bases, with 18 bases remaining between them. CDR3 amino acids: CASSLDFSLRREQYF. The DNA for the CDR3 is TGTGCCAGCAGCTTGGACTTTTCTCTAAGGCGCGAGCAGTACTTC.

The rearrangement joins TRBV2 to TRBJ2-1, with TRBD2 matching 9 bases. With V trimmed by 3 bases and J by 5 bases, 5 bases remained unmatched. Germline V gene lookup returns CDR1 SNHLY and CDR2 FYNNEI. The CDR3 length is 15 residues. The CDR3 bases are TGTGCCAGCAGTGATGCGGCGGGGGGGCACAATGAGCAGTTCTTC. Protein product: CASSDAAGGHNEQFF.

CDR3 loop: CASSYLLADAVFTDTQYF. CDR3 bases: TGTGCCAGCAGTTACCTGCTAGCGGACGCGGTCTTCACAGATACGCAGTATTTT. The chain has TRBV6-2 or TRBV6-3 and TRBJ2-3; TRBD2 aligns across 7 bases. With V trimmed by 2 bases and J by 2 bases, 13 bases remained unmatched. The CDR3 is 18 residues long. Germline loops: CDR1 MNHEY, CDR2 SVGEGT.

This chain links TRBV7-8 with TRBJ1-1; D unresolved. The CDR3 spans 13 residues. V lost 5 bases to trimming and J lost 1 base, with 8 bases between them. Germline V gene sequence: CDR1 SGHVS, CDR2 FQNEAQ. CDR3 bases: TGTGCCAGCAGCGTCGATCGGAACACTGAAGCTTTCTTT. It translates to CASSVDRNTEAFF.

The chain has TRBV6-6 and TRBJ2-6; possibly TRBD2 for D (6 bases). This CDR3 contains 15 residues. Germline CDR1 MNHNY, CDR2 SVGAGI (reference sequence). The germline V and J ends were trimmed by 10 bases and 0 bases, with 13 bases remaining between them. Here the CDR3 DNA reads TGTGCCAACCGAGGAGGGACCTCTGGGGCCAACGTCCTGACTTTC. Translating it yields CANRGGTSGANVLTF.